This T cell receptor beta chain is drawn from a study of cytomegalovirus exposure and HLA in healthy donors. Findings of the study overall: A later examination showed that TCR association rates differed by HLA locus, with DRB1 most and HLA-C fewest. Analyzed later, most CMV-associated TCR beta chains appeared HLA-restricted. The HLA-A and HLA-B alleles of most subjects were reportedly predicted accurately from TCR beta sequences.

A remark on this clone: What it binds is not known.

CDR1 and CDR2 from the germline V gene are MGHRA and YSYEKL. The CDR3 runs to 14 residues. The V and J ends lost 3 bases and 0 bases respectively, with 9 bases between them. The PCR used 60 Vbeta and 13 Jbeta primers. Some clones are missing from TCRdb's copy, which holds only in-frame ones; the method was immunoSEQ multiplex PCR. Among roughly 130,000 clones listed, around four fifths were seen once. Sequenced material: PBMCs. The sequence was obtained from a man aged 30 to 45 in good health and CMV-seronegative. J is TRBJ2-7 and V is TRBV4-1; tentatively, D is TRBD1 (6 bases). The CDR3 DNA sequence: TGCGCCAGCAGCCATCAGGGGAGCTCCTACGAGCAGTACTTC. The encoded protein is CASSHQGSSYEQYF.